The T cell receptor (beta chain) under discussion was sequenced for a study of cytomegalovirus exposure and HLA in healthy donors. The CDR3 consists of 15 residues. Germline trimming cut 5 bases from V and 1 base from J; bases unmatched to any gene: 7. Germline V gene sequence: CDR1 SEHNR, CDR2 FQNEAQ (reference sequence). The PCR employed 60 Vbeta primers together with 13 Jbeta primers. This table comes from immunoSEQ multiplex PCR, and its TCRdb copy is limited to in-frame clones, with some not included. The table lists just under 95,000 clones, around 74% of them singletons. The receptor comes from a man in his fifties in good health and CMV-seropositive. The sequencing input was PBMCs. This rearrangement joins TRBV7-9 to TRBJ2-7, with 8 bases identical to TRBD2. DNA of the CDR3: TGTGCCAGCAGCAGTAGCGGGACTCCTTCCTACGAGCAGTACTTC. Its protein is CASSSSGTPSYEQYF.